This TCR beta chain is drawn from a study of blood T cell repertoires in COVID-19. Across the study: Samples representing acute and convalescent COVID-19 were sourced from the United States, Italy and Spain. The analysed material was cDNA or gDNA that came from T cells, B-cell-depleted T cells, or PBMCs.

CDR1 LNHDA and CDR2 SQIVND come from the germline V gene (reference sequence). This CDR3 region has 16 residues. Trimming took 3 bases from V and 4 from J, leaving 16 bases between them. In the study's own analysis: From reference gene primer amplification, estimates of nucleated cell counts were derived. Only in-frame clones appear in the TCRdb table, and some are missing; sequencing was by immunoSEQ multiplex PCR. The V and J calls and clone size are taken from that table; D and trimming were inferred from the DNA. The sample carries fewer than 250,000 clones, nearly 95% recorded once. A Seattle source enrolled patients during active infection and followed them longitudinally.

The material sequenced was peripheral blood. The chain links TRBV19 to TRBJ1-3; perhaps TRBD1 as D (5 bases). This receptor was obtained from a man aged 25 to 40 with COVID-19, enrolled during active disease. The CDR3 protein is CASSISVGQGGNTIYF. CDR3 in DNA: TGTGCCAGTAGTATCTCCGTCGGGCAGGGAGGAAACACCATATATTTT.